This T cell receptor beta chain stems from a study of shared clonotypes between healthy human individuals. Study-level points and caveats: The represented genetic and exposure-history diversity was limited by the small number of donors.

Germline V gene data show CDR1 as SGDLS and CDR2 as YYNGEE. Trimming shortened V by 4 bases and J by 0 bases, and 11 bases separated the two germline ends. This CDR3 region has 15 residues. Details on this clone: As yet, its antigen is unknown.

The data were produced by immunoSEQ multiplex PCR, yet TCRdb's version contains in-frame clones alone and is incomplete. The sample includes some 2.4 million clones, approximately 94% of them seen just once. The chain uses TRBV9 and TRBJ1-3; perhaps TRBD1 as D (6 bases). Sequenced sample: naive CD4+ T cells from PBMCs. Subset defined: CD45RA+ positively selected. This TCR came from a young man in good health. Some clones in this sample may be carry-over from other donors' samples. As DNA, the CDR3 is TGTGCCAGCAGCCTAACAGGGATCTCTGGAAACACCATATATTTT. This sequence encodes CASSLTGISGNTIYF.